These T cell receptor beta chains were read from a single sample in a study of blood T cells in healthy people across ages. Via MiXCR, TCRdb re-called the 5' RACE reads, giving one row per CDR3 protein. The sample holds hundreds of thousands of distinct CDR3 sequences, over 40% seen once. The sample taken for sequencing was blood. The receptors shown here come from a woman aged 80 or over in good health. CDR3s include the opening cysteine and the closing phenylalanine or tryptophan. The order of the fields is J gene, D gene, clone size, V gene, CDR3 protein, CDR3 DNA. A D gene is named only where the DNA matches it firmly. Clone size appears in some rows only: once, few, many, or a class for an expanded clone.

J: TRBJ2-3; D: TRBD2; size: few; V: TRBV7-2; CDR3: CASSLKLAGGLADTQYF; DNA: TGTGCCAGCAGCTTAAAACTAGCGGGGGGGCTGGCAGATACGCAGTATTTT
J: TRBJ2-3; D: TRBD1; size: NA; V: TRBV10-3; CDR3: CAIARTGEGTDTQYF; DNA: TGTGCCATCGCACGGACAGGGGAAGGCACAGATACGCAGTATTTT
J: TRBJ1-5; D: NA; size: NA; V: TRBV20-1; CDR3: CSAVKMGIDDQPQHF; DNA: TGCAGTGCTGTAAAGATGGGGATCGACGATCAGCCCCAGCATTTT
J: TRBJ2-7; D: NA; size: many; V: TRBV6-6; CDR3: CASSSPYEQYF; DNA: TGTGCCAGCAGTTCCCCCTACGAGCAGTACTTC
J: TRBJ2-7; D: TRBD1; size: many; V: TRBV29-1; CDR3: CSVEGTGGPYEQYF; DNA: TGCAGCGTTGAAGGGACAGGAGGTCCCTACGAGCAGTACTTC
J: TRBJ2-6; D: TRBD1; size: NA; V: TRBV27; CDR3: CASSPGTGRSGANVLTF; DNA: TGTGCCAGCAGTCCCGGGACAGGGCGCTCTGGGGCCAACGTCCTGACTTTC
J: TRBJ2-7; D: TRBD2; size: few; V: TRBV3-1; CDR3: CASSRISGSDEQYF; DNA: TGTGCCAGCAGCCGGATTAGCGGGAGCGATGAGCAGTACTTC
J: TRBJ2-5; D: NA; size: NA; V: TRBV20-1; CDR3: CSAGPPGGETQYF; DNA: TGCAGTGCTGGACCACCCGGGGGAGAGACCCAGTACTTC
J: TRBJ1-6; D: NA; size: NA; V: TRBV7-9; CDR3: CASSLEGVSPLHF; DNA: TGTGCCAGCAGCTTGGAGGGGGTGTCACCCCTCCACTTT
J: TRBJ1-2; D: NA; size: NA; V: TRBV29-1; CDR3: CSVEGWAGRGGYTF; DNA: TGCAGCGTTGAAGGGTGGGCAGGCAGGGGTGGCTACACCTTC
J: TRBJ2-3; D: TRBD2; size: many; V: TRBV29-1; CDR3: CSVAGRATTDTQYF; DNA: TGCAGCGTTGCTGGGAGGGCTACCACAGATACGCAGTATTTT
J: TRBJ1-2; D: NA; size: few; V: TRBV29-1; CDR3: CSVEGAGGYGYTF; DNA: TGCAGCGTTGAGGGGGCAGGCGGCTATGGCTACACCTTC
J: TRBJ1-4; D: NA; size: many; V: TRBV7-9; CDR3: CASSFLSATNEKLFF; DNA: TGTGCCAGCAGCTTTTTATCGGCAACTAATGAAAAACTGTTTTTT
J: TRBJ1-2; D: NA; size: once; V: TRBV18; CDR3: CASSSQDNYGYTF; DNA: TGTGCCAGCTCATCACAGGATAACTATGGCTACACCTTC
J: TRBJ2-3; D: TRBD2; size: once; V: TRBV29-1; CDR3: CSVASGNGPDTQYF; DNA: TGCAGCGTCGCTAGCGGGAATGGTCCAGATACGCAGTATTTT
J: TRBJ2-1; D: TRBD2; size: NA; V: TRBV6-2/TRBV6-3; CDR3: CASRGLAGGPHYNEQFF; DNA: TGTGCCAGCAGGGGTCTAGCGGGAGGCCCTCACTACAATGAGCAGTTCTTT
J: TRBJ2-7; D: TRBD2; size: few; V: TRBV20-1; CDR3: CSAGPRLAGSYEQYF; DNA: TGCAGTGCCGGCCCACGACTAGCGGGCTCCTACGAGCAGTACTTC
J: TRBJ2-2; D: TRBD1; size: few; V: TRBV7-9; CDR3: CASSNQGALNSGELFF; DNA: TGTGCCAGCAGCAACCAGGGGGCCCTCAACAGCGGGGAGCTGTTTTTT
J: TRBJ1-2; D: TRBD1; size: NA; V: TRBV29-1; CDR3: CSVLTTGGANGYTF; DNA: TGCAGCGTGTTGACCACAGGGGGCGCAAATGGCTACACCTTC
J: TRBJ2-1; D: TRBD1; size: many; V: TRBV6-1; CDR3: CASSPSPTGFYFTEQFF; DNA: TGTGCCAGCAGTCCCTCCCCGACAGGGTTTTATTTCACTGAGCAGTTCTTC
J: TRBJ1-2; D: NA; size: NA; V: TRBV2; CDR3: CASSDEGMHGYTF; DNA: TGTGCCAGCAGTGACGAGGGTATGCATGGCTACACCTTC
J: TRBJ2-5; D: TRBD2; size: NA; V: TRBV7-9; CDR3: CASSLVNSGGATYF; DNA: TGTGCCAGCAGCTTAGTTAATAGCGGGGGGGCCACGTACTTC
J: TRBJ1-1; D: NA; size: NA; V: TRBV4-1; CDR3: CASSQAGQTNTEAFF; DNA: TGCGCCAGCAGCCAGGCGGGACAAACGAACACTGAAGCTTTCTTT
J: TRBJ2-1; D: NA; size: many; V: TRBV12-3/TRBV12-4; CDR3: CASSRDMNNEQFF; DNA: TGTGCCAGCAGTAGGGACATGAACAATGAGCAGTTCTTC
J: TRBJ2-2; D: NA; size: NA; V: TRBV20-1; CDR3: CSAPLGDTDTGELFF; DNA: TGCAGTGCTCCCTTGGGAGACACCGACACCGGGGAGCTGTTTTTT
J: TRBJ2-1; D: TRBD2; size: NA; V: TRBV6-2/TRBV6-3; CDR3: CASSIQGLAGNEQFF; DNA: TGTGCCAGCAGTATCCAGGGACTAGCGGGAAATGAGCAGTTCTTC
J: TRBJ2-1; D: NA; size: NA; V: TRBV25-1; CDR3: CASSGGGRSSYNEQFF; DNA: TGTGCCAGCAGTGGAGGGGGGAGGAGCTCCTACAATGAGCAGTTCTTC
J: TRBJ2-6; D: NA; size: NA; V: TRBV6-6; CDR3: CASRTTAVSAGANVLTF; DNA: TGTGCCAGCAGGACGACCGCAGTCAGCGCTGGGGCCAACGTCCTGACTTTC
J: TRBJ1-2; D: NA; size: NA; V: TRBV12-3/TRBV12-4; CDR3: CASTRGSPSGYTF; DNA: TGTGCCAGCACGAGGGGCAGCCCTTCTGGCTACACCTTC
J: TRBJ2-1; D: NA; size: many; V: TRBV20-1; CDR3: CSARDAGGTDEQFF; DNA: TGCAGTGCTAGAGACGCTGGGGGTACTGATGAGCAGTTCTTC
J: TRBJ2-1; D: NA; size: NA; V: TRBV29-1; CDR3: CSALIAGAGSYNEQFF; DNA: TGCAGCGCCCTCATCGCAGGGGCGGGATCCTACAATGAGCAGTTCTTC
J: TRBJ2-3; D: NA; size: few; V: TRBV4-3; CDR3: CASSQEWGRTDTQYF; DNA: TGCGCCAGCAGCCAAGAGTGGGGACGCACAGATACGCAGTATTTT
J: TRBJ1-2; D: TRBD1; size: few; V: TRBV6-1; CDR3: CASMEPGQGGHYGYTF; DNA: TGTGCCAGTATGGAACCCGGACAGGGGGGTCACTATGGCTACACCTTC
J: TRBJ2-3; D: NA; size: NA; V: TRBV27; CDR3: CASTAGTHADTQYF; DNA: TGTGCCAGCACCGCCGGCACACACGCAGATACGCAGTATTTT
J: TRBJ2-3; D: NA; size: NA; V: TRBV7-9; CDR3: CAGSPSGSTDTQYF; DNA: TGTGCCGGCAGCCCCAGCGGTTCCACAGATACGCAGTATTTT
J: TRBJ2-1; D: TRBD2; size: many; V: TRBV3-1; CDR3: CASSQVAGTYNEQFF; DNA: TGTGCCAGCAGCCAGGTAGCGGGCACCTACAATGAGCAGTTCTTC
J: TRBJ2-2; D: TRBD1; size: NA; V: TRBV7-9; CDR3: CASSFQQGANTGELFF; DNA: TGTGCCAGCAGCTTTCAACAGGGGGCGAACACCGGGGAGCTGTTTTTT
J: TRBJ2-1; D: TRBD2; size: NA; V: TRBV11-2; CDR3: CASSTGLAANYNEQFF; DNA: TGTGCCAGCAGCACCGGACTAGCGGCTAACTACAATGAGCAGTTCTTC
J: TRBJ2-2; D: TRBD2; size: few; V: TRBV20-1; CDR3: CSARGTLAVTGELFF; DNA: TGCAGTGCTAGAGGGACCCTAGCGGTGACCGGGGAGCTGTTTTTT
J: TRBJ2-7; D: TRBD2; size: NA; V: TRBV7-8; CDR3: CASSQSSGTYNEQYF; DNA: TGTGCCAGCAGCCAATCTAGCGGGACGTACAATGAGCAGTACTTC
J: TRBJ2-7; D: NA; size: many; V: TRBV27; CDR3: CASFKAGGGYEQYF; DNA: TGTGCCAGTTTTAAAGCAGGGGGAGGGTACGAGCAGTACTTC
J: TRBJ2-2; D: NA; size: NA; V: TRBV21-1; CDR3: CASSKSRIKFSGSTGELFF; DNA: TGTGCCAGCAGCAAATCCCGTATTAAATTTAGCGGCAGCACCGGGGAGCTGTTTTTT
J: TRBJ2-2; D: TRBD1; size: NA; V: TRBV12-3/TRBV12-4; CDR3: CASSLLTGSTGELFF; DNA: TGTGCCAGCAGTTTGCTGACAGGGAGCACCGGGGAGCTGTTTTTT
J: TRBJ2-1; D: NA; size: few; V: TRBV20-1; CDR3: CSARPRAGGIYNEQFF; DNA: TGCAGTGCTAGACCTCGAGCGGGCGGCATCTACAATGAGCAGTTCTTC
J: TRBJ2-1; D: TRBD2; size: many; V: TRBV11-2; CDR3: CASSIPGLAGLEQFF; DNA: TGTGCCAGCAGCATCCCGGGACTAGCGGGCTTGGAGCAGTTCTTC
J: TRBJ2-1; D: TRBD2; size: NA; V: TRBV6-1; CDR3: CASSEFIAGEPLSGNEQFF; DNA: TGTGCCAGCAGTGAATTCATAGCGGGGGAGCCCCTTTCAGGGAATGAGCAGTTCTTC
J: TRBJ2-3; D: TRBD1; size: NA; V: TRBV7-3; CDR3: CASSLYDRGRTDTQYF; DNA: TGTGCCAGCAGCCTCTACGACAGGGGGCGGACAGATACGCAGTATTTT
J: TRBJ1-1; D: NA; size: many; V: TRBV6-5; CDR3: CASSYSMQGVPEAFF; DNA: TGTGCCAGCAGTTACTCCATGCAGGGTGTTCCTGAAGCTTTCTTT
J: TRBJ2-7; D: NA; size: many; V: TRBV29-1; CDR3: CSVAGLYEQYF; DNA: TGCAGCGTTGCCGGCCTCTACGAGCAGTACTTC
J: TRBJ2-5; D: NA; size: NA; V: TRBV5-1; CDR3: CASSLNTGSQTQYF; DNA: TGCGCCAGCAGCTTGAACACAGGCTCACAGACCCAGTACTTC
J: TRBJ2-3; D: NA; size: many; V: TRBV27; CDR3: CASSGQSVRADTQYF; DNA: TGTGCCAGCAGTGGGCAGTCAGTCAGGGCAGATACGCAGTATTTT
J: TRBJ2-5; D: NA; size: NA; V: TRBV20-1; CDR3: CSARDRGLIATQYF; DNA: TGCAGTGCTAGAGATCGGGGATTAATCGCGACCCAGTACTTC
J: TRBJ2-1; D: TRBD2; size: NA; V: TRBV4-1; CDR3: CASSREVLALLAEQFF; DNA: TGCGCCAGCAGCCGAGAAGTACTAGCGTTACTTGCTGAGCAGTTCTTC
J: TRBJ2-1; D: TRBD2; size: many; V: TRBV5-1; CDR3: CASSRLAGTYNEQFF; DNA: TGCGCCAGCAGTAGATTAGCGGGCACCTACAATGAGCAGTTCTTC